These 23 T cell receptor beta chains were all obtained from the same sample, sequenced in a study of CD8 T cells in ankylosing spondylitis. Study-level results: A TCR beta motif of about eight highly homologous variants appeared characteristic of ankylosing spondylitis blood.

No antigen is known for these receptors. TCRdb reprocessed the 5' RACE reads with MiXCR, giving one entry per CDR3 protein. Among around 540,000 distinct CDR3 sequences listed, roughly 13% were seen once. Sequencing was performed on blood, either unsorted or a sorted T cell fraction (not recorded which). Every receptor here comes from a male donor with ankylosing spondylitis.

This chain connects TRBV5-1 to TRBJ1-1; TRBD1 is a possible D gene (5 bases). The CDR3 consists of 16 residues. V dropped 6 bases and J dropped 3 bases, with 21 bases sitting between them. CDR1 and CDR2 (germline): SGHRS, YFSETQ. The CDR3 protein is CASTRVGGQVDTEAFF. The CDR3 DNA sequence: TGCGCCAGCACCAGGGTGGGGGGTCAGGTTGACACTGAAGCTTTCTTT. The full variable domain, rest sourced from reference TRBV5-1 and TRBJ1-1, is KAGVTQTPRYLIKTRGQQVTLSCSPISGHRSVSWYQQTPGQGLQFLFEYFSETQRNKGNFPGRFSGRQFSNSRSEMNVSTLELGDSALYLCASTRVGGQVDTEAFFGQGTRLTVV.

The chain uses TRBV11-1 and TRBJ2-2, with 13 positions matching TRBD2. Germline trimming cut 4 bases from V and 4 bases from J; bases unmatched to any gene: 12. In germline, CDR1 is SGHAT, CDR2 FQDESV (reference sequence). CDR3 size: 19 residues. The CDR3 DNA reads as TGTGCCAGCAGCTCCATTAGGACTAGCGGGAGACGGGGCACCGGGGAGCTGTTTTTT. Protein: CASSSIRTSGRRGTGELFF.

At least ten counts were recorded for this clonotype. This sequence joins TRBV7-9 and TRBJ1-2; D possibly corresponds to TRBD1 (6 bases). Germline V gene sequence: CDR1 SEHNR, CDR2 FQNEAQ (reference sequence). The CDR3 totals 14 residues. V lost 8 bases and J lost 7, with 20 bases in between. The CDR3 sequence: CASENGGRKAGYTF. The CDR3 DNA reads TGTGCCAGCGAGAACGGGGGGCGTAAAGCTGGCTACACCTTC.

This clonotype was seen only a few times. J is TRBJ1-1 and V is TRBV7-9; D remains unclear. CDR1 SEHNR and CDR2 FQNEAQ come from the germline V gene (reference sequence). This CDR3 spans 13 amino acids. Trimming left V 0 bases short and J 5 bases short, with 7 bases between. The CDR3 coding sequence is TGTGCCAGCAGCTTAGCGAGCGGGACTGAAGCTTTCTTT. Translating it yields CASSLASGTEAFF.

The chain links TRBV30 to TRBJ2-1; tentatively, D is TRBD2 (6 bases). Germline V gene lookup returns CDR1 GTSNPN and CDR2 SVGIG (reference sequence). The CDR3 covers 11 residues. V was trimmed by 8 bases and J by 4 bases, leaving 9 bases between them. The CDR3 here is CAGEVYNEQFF. For the CDR3, the DNA is TGTGCCGGGGAGGTTTACAATGAGCAGTTCTTC.

This clonotype came up a few times. The V gene is TRBV12-3 or TRBV12-4, the J gene TRBJ1-6; 8 bases are a match to TRBD1. V lost 3 bases to trimming and J lost 10 bases; unmatched junction nucleotides: 5. This CDR3 has 14 amino acids. The CDR3 DNA is TGTGCCAGCAGTTTCAGGGGGCTGGGATCACCCCTCCACTTT. It specifies CASSFRGLGSPLHF.

This clonotype has a count of ten or more. V usage is TRBV15 and J usage is TRBJ2-1; the match to TRBD1 covers 10 bases. The V segment lost 1 base and the J segment 7 bases; nucleotides outside the gene matches: 4. Per the germline V gene, CDR1 is LNHNV and CDR2 is YYDKDF (reference sequence). The CDR3 has 15 residues. The CDR3 coding sequence is TGTGCCACCAGCAGAGGGGGGACAGGGGAAAATGAGCAGTTCTTC. This encodes CATSRGGTGENEQFF.

This clonotype was picked up many times. This chain joins TRBV5-5 and TRBJ1-1, with 8 bases fitting TRBD1. CDR3 length: 13 residues. The J segment lost 4 bases and the V segment lost 5 bases, leaving 4 bases of the junction unmatched. CDR1 is SGHKS and CDR2 is YYEKEE in the germline V gene (reference sequence). Here the CDR3 DNA reads TGTGCCAGCAGGCGTACAGGGGGCACTGAAGCTTTCTTT. It encodes CASRRTGGTEAFF.

Only a few counts were recorded for this clonotype. The chain uses TRBV5-1 and TRBJ2-7; TRBD1 matches 8 bases. Trimming took 2 bases from V and 3 from J; bases not matched to a gene: 7. Germline V gene lookup returns CDR1 SGHRS and CDR2 YFSETQ. This CDR3 spans 15 amino acids. CDR3 bases: TGCGCCAGCAGCTTAGGGTTGACAGGGGACTACGAGCAGTACGTC. It encodes CASSLGLTGDYEQYV.

This clonotype was picked up many times. The CDR3 here is CASSDGVSYGYTF. The CDR3 DNA follows: TGTGCCAGCAGTGATGGGGTTTCCTATGGCTACACCTTC. The gene calls are TRBV2 and TRBJ1-2, with no clear D. The CDR3 runs to 13 residues. V shed 3 bases and J shed 4 bases, with 9 bases lying between them. In germline, CDR1 is SNHLY, CDR2 FYNNEI.

The chain is built from TRBV7-9 and TRBJ2-1, with D unclear. Germline lookup yields CDR1 SEHNR and CDR2 FQNEAQ (reference sequence). The CDR3 extends over 13 amino acids. The V end lost 2 bases, the J end lost 8 bases, and 10 bases lay between the germline ends. In DNA form, the CDR3 reads TGTGCCAGCAGCTTATGGGGTACAGATGAGCAGTTCTTC. This codes for CASSLWGTDEQFF.

The chain employs TRBV2 and TRBJ1-4; 8 bases are a match to TRBD1. Germline-derived CDR1 and CDR2 are SNHLY and FYNNEI. The CDR3 runs 15 residues. V lost 7 bases to trimming and J lost 2 bases; unmatched junction nucleotides: 6. This CDR3 is CASINQGATNEKLFF. In nucleotides, the CDR3 is TGTGCCAGCATAAACCAGGGGGCGACTAATGAAAAACTGTTTTTT.

The sample holds a few counts of this clonotype. This chain connects TRBV24-1 to TRBJ2-5; 8 nucleotides match TRBD1. Per the germline V gene, CDR1 is KGHDR and CDR2 is SFDVKD. The CDR3 runs to 16 residues. The J segment lost 0 bases and the V segment lost 0 bases, leaving 2 bases of the junction unmatched. CDR3 residues: CATSDLGQGHQETQYF. DNA of the CDR3: TGTGCCACCAGTGATTTGGGACAGGGTCACCAAGAGACCCAGTACTTC.

This clonotype occurred many times. The V gene is TRBV11-2, the J gene TRBJ2-7, with TRBD1 as a possible D gene (5 bases). CDR3 length: 14 residues. Trimming pared 1 base from V and 2 bases from J, leaving 9 bases between. Looked up from germline, CDR1 is SGHAT and CDR2 is FQNNGV. The chain's CDR3 is CASSLGLGAYEQYV. CDR3 coding DNA: TGTGCCAGCAGCTTAGGGCTAGGGGCCTACGAGCAGTACGTC.

The DNA of the CDR3 is TGCAGTGCTAGCGGGACTCAAGAGACCCAGTACTTC. Amino acids: CSASGTQETQYF. This chain uses TRBV20-1 with TRBJ2-5, with D perhaps TRBD2 (6 bases). V was clipped by 3 bases and J by 2 bases, with 7 bases between them. Germline V CDR1 and CDR2: DFQATT, SNEGSKA (reference sequence). The CDR3 sequence is 12 residues long.

This clonotype was seen many times. J is TRBJ2-1 and V is TRBV20-1; TRBD1 agrees at 8 bases. The CDR3 is 15 amino acids. CDR1 DFQATT and CDR2 SNEGSKA come from the germline V gene (reference sequence). V gave up 6 bases and J gave up 1 base; unmatched junction bases: 8. CDR3 sequence (DNA): TGCAGTGCGGAGGGTCAGGGGGCGTCCTACAATGAGCAGTTCTTC. As protein: CSAEGQGASYNEQFF.

The gene calls are TRBV10-3 and TRBJ2-5, with 8 bases lining up with TRBD1. Losses at the gene ends were 7 bases for V and 7 bases for J; bases not matched to a gene: 14. CDR1 is ENHRY, CDR2 SYGVKD, per germline. The CDR3 sequence is 15 residues long. Here the CDR3 reads CAIKPTGGSSGTQYF. The CDR3, as DNA: TGTGCCATCAAGCCCACAGGGGGTTCATCTGGGACCCAGTACTTC.

The chain uses TRBV3-1 and TRBJ2-7, with D maybe TRBD1 (5 bases). Trimming shortened V by 3 bases and J by 0 bases, and 12 bases separated the two germline ends. This CDR3 comprises 15 residues. The germline CDR1 and CDR2 sequences are LGHDT and YNNKEL (reference sequence). CDR3 amino acids: CASSHTGTSSYEQYV. CDR3 in DNA: TGTGCCAGCAGCCACACAGGTACGAGCTCCTACGAGCAGTACGTC.

The rearrangement joins TRBV2 to TRBJ1-5, with D possibly being TRBD1 (6 bases). The CDR3 extends over 12 amino acids. The V gene lost 8 bases and the J gene lost 6 bases, with 11 bases spanning the gap. CDR1 and CDR2 from the germline V gene are SNHLY and FYNNEI. The CDR3 DNA reads TGTGCCAGCTCGGGACAAACTCAGCCCCAGCATTTT. It encodes CASSGQTQPQHF.

This chain joins TRBV4-2 and TRBJ1-5; 9 nucleotides agree with TRBD1. Germline loops: CDR1 LGHNA, CDR2 YNFKEQ. V shed 4 bases, J shed 4 bases, and the junction held 8 bases outside the gene matches. This CDR3 contains 16 residues. For the CDR3, the DNA is TGTGCCAGCAGCCCTAGCGGGACAGGGATTAATCAGCCCCAGCATTTT. It is translated as CASSPSGTGINQPQHF.

This rearrangement joins TRBV28 to TRBJ2-7, with D perhaps TRBD1 or TRBD2 (5 bases each). CDR1 is MDHEN and CDR2 is SYDVKM in the germline V gene. V lost 5 bases and J lost 3, with 20 bases in between. The CDR3 has 16 amino acids. For the CDR3, the DNA is TGTGCCAGCAGTCCAGAGCTAGGGGAGAAGGTCTACGAGCAGTACTTC. Translated, it gives CASSPELGEKVYEQYF.

The V and J genes are TRBV10-1 and TRBJ1-1; unclear D gene. With 6 bases removed from V and 5 bases from J, the gap between germline ends came to 13 bases. Germline loops: CDR1 WNHNN, CDR2 SYGVQD (reference sequence). The CDR3 extends over 13 amino acids. This chain's CDR3 is CASSPWTGTEAFF. The CDR3 bases are TGCGCCAGCAGCCCCTGGACGGGTACTGAAGCTTTCTTT.

This clonotype showed up just a few times. This chain connects TRBV20-1 to TRBJ1-2, with 8 bases matching TRBD1. CDR1 and CDR2 from the germline V gene are DFQATT and SNEGSKA (reference sequence). The V and J ends lost 5 bases and 4 bases, in that order; junction bases with no gene match: 15. The CDR3 covers 16 residues. CDR3 nucleotides: TGCAGTGCTCCTGACAGGGGTGGACCCACACTCTATGGCTACACCTTC. Translation: CSAPDRGGPTLYGYTF.